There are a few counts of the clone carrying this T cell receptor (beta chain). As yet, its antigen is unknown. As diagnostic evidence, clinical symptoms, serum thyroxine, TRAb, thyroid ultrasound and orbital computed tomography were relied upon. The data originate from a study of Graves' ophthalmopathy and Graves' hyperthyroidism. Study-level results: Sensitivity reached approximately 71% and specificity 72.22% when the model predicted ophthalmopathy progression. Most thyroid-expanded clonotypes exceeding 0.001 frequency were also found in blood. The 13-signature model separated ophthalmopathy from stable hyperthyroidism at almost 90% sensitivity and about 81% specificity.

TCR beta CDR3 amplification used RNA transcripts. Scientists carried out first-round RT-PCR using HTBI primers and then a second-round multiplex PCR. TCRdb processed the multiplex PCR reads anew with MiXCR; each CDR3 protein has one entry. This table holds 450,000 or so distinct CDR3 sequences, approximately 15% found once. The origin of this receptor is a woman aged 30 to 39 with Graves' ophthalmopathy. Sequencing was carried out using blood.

For the CDR3, the DNA is TGCGCCAGCAGCTTGGATCGGATTTATAATTCACCCCTCCACTTT. Its protein is CASSLDRIYNSPLHF. The chain has TRBV5-1 and TRBJ1-6; D call uncertain. In germline, CDR1 is SGHRS, CDR2 YFSETQ. The length of the CDR3 is 15 residues. Trimming took off 0 bases at V and 4 bases at J, with 8 bases between the two ends.